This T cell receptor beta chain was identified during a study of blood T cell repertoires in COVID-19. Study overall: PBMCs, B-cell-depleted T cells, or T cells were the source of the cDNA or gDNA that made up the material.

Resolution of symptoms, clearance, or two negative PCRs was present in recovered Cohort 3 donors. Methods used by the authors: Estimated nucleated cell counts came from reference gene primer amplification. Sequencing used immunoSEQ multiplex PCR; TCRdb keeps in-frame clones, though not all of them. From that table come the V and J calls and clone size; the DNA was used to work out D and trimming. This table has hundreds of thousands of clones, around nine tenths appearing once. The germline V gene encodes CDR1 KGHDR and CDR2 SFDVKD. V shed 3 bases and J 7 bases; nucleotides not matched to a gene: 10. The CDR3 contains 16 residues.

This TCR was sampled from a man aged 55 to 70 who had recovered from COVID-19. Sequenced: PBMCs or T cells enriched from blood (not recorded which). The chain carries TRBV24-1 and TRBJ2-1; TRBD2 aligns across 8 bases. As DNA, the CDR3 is TGTGCCACCAGTGATCCCGGGACTAGGGGTTCGAATGAGCAGTTCTTC. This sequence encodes CATSDPGTRGSNEQFF.